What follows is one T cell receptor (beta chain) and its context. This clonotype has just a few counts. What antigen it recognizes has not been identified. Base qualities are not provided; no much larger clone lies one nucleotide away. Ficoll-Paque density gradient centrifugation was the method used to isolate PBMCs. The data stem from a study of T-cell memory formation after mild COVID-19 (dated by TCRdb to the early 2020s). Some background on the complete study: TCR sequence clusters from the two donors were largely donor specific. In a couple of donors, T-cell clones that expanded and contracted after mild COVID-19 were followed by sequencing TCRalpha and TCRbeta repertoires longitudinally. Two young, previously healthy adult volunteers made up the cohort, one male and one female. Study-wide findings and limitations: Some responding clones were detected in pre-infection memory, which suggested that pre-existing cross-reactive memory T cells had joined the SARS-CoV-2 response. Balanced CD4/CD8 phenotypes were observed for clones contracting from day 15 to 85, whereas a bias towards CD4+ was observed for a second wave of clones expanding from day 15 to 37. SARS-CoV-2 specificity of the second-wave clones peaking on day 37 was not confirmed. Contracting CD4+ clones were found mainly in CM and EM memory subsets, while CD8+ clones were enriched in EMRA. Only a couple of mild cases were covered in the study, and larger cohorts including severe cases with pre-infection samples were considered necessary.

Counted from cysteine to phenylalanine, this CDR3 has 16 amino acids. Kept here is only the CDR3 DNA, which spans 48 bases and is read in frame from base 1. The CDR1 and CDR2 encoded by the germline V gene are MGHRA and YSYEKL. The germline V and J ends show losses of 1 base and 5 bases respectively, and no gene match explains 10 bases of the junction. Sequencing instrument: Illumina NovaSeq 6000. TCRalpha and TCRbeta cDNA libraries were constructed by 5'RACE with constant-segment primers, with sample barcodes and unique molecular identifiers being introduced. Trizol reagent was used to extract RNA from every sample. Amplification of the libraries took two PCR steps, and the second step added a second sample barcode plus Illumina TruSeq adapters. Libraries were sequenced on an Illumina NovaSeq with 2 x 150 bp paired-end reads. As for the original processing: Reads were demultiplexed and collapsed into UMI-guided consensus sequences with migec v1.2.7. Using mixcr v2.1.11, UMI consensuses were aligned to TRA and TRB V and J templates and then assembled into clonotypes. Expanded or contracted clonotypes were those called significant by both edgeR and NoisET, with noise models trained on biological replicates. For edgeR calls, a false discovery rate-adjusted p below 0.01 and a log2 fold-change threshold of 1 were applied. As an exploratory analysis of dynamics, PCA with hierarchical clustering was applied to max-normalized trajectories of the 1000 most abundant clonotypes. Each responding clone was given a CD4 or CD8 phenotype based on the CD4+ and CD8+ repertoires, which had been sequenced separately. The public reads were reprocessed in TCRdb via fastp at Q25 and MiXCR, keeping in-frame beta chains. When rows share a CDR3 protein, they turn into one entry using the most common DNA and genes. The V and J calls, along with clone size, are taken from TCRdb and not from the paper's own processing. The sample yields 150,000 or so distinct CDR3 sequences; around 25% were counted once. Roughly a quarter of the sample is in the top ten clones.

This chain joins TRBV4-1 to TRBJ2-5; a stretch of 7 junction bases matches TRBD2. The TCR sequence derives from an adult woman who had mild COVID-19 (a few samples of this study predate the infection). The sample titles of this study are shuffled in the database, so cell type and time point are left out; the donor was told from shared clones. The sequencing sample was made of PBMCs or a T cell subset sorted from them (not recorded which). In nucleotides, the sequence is TGCGCCAGCAGCCAAGGGCGCGGGGGTGATCGCGAGACCCAGTACTTC. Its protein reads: CASSQGRGGDRETQYF.